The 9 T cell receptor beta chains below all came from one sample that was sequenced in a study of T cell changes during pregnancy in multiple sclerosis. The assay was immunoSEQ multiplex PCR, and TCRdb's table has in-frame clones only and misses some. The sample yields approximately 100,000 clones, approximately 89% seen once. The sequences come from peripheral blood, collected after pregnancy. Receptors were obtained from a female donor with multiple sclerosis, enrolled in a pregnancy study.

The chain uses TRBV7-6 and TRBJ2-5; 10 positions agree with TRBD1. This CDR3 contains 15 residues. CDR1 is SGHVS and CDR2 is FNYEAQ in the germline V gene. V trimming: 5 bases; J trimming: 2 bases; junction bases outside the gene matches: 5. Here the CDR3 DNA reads TGTGCCAGCAGCATGACAGGGGGCTTGCAAGAGACCCAGTACTTC. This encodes CASSMTGGLQETQYF.

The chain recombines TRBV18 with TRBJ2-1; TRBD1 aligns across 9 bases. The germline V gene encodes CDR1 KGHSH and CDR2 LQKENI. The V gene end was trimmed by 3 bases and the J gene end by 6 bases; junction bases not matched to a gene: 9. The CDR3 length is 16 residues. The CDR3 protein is CASSPVIQGASNEQFF. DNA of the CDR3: TGTGCCAGCTCACCCGTTATACAGGGGGCGAGCAATGAGCAGTTCTTC.

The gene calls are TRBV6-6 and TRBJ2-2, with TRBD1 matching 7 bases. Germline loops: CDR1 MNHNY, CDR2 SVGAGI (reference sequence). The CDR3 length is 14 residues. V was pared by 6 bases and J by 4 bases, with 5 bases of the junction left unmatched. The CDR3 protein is CASSPQGLTGELFF. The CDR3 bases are TGTGCCAGCAGCCCACAGGGGCTCACCGGGGAGCTGTTTTTT.

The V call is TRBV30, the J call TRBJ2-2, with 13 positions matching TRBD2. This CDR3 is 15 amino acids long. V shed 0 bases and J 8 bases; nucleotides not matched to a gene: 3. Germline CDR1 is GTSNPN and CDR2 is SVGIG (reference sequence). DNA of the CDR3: TGTGCCTGGAGTGTACGACTAGCGGGGGGTGGGGAGCTGTTTTTT. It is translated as CAWSVRLAGGGELFF.

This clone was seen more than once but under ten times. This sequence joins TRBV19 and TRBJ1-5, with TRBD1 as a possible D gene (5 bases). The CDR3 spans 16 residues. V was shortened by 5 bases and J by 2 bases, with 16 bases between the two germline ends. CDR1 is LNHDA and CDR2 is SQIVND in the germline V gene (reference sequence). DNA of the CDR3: TGTGCCAGTAGTGGAATTGGGGCGCTCGGCAATCAGCCCCAGCATTTT. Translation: CASSGIGALGNQPQHF.

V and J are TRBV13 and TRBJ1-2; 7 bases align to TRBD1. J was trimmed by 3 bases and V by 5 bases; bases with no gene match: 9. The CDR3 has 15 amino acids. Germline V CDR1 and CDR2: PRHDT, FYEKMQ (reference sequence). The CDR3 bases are TGTGCCAGCAGCCCTGCGGGGCAGGGGGACTATGGCTACACCTTC. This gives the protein CASSPAGQGDYGYTF.

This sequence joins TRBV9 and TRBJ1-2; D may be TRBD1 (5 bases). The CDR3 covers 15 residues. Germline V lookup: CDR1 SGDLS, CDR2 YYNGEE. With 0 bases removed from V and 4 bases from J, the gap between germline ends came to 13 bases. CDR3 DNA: TGTGCCAGCAGCGTAGCCGGAGGGGCAGGCTATGGCTACACCTTC. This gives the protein CASSVAGGAGYGYTF.

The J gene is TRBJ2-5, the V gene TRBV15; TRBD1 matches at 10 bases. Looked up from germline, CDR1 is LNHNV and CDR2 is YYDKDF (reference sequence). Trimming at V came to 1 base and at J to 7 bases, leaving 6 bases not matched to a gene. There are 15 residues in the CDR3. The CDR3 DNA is TGTGCCACCAGCAGAGCCGGGACAGGGGTTGGGACCCAGTACTTC. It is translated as CATSRAGTGVGTQYF.

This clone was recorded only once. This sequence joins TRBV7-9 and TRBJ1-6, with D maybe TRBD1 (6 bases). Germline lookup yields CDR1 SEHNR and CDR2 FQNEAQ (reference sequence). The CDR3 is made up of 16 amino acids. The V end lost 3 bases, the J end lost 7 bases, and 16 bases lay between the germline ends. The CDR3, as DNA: TGTGCCAGCAGCTTGGGATCAGGGGTGGGGAATTCACCCCTCCACTTT. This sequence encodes CASSLGSGVGNSPLHF.